The 17 T cell receptor beta chains given below trace back to one sample, sequenced in a study of beta chain features in type 1 diabetes. These receptors' targets are unknown. Since all of the isolated RNA was reverse transcribed, expressed TCRB transcripts were what got sequenced. The method was immunoSEQ multiplex PCR; TCRdb's version includes in-frame clones alone and lacks a portion of them. The sample lists roughly 50,000 clones, roughly 40% occurring once. Overall study findings and caveats: Within each of all four CD4+ subsets, Type 1 diabetes patients had TCRB CDR3s that were moderately but significantly shorter.

The sample was stem cell memory CD4+ T cells from blood. These receptors all stem from a man in his thirties or forties with type 1 diabetes.

There are a few counts of this clone. This chain joins TRBV7-9 and TRBJ1-2; no clear D gene. The CDR3 contains 13 residues. Per germline, CDR1 SEHNR and CDR2 FQNEAQ (reference sequence). The V and J ends lost 1 base and 3 bases respectively, with 6 bases between them. The CDR3 region has the DNA TGTGCCAGCAGCTTAGGGCCAGACTATGGCTACACCTTC. This translates into CASSLGPDYGYTF. Combining the CDR3 with reference TRBV7-9 and TRBJ1-2 gives the whole variable domain DTGVSQNPRHKITKRGQNVTFRCDPISEHNRLYWYRQTLGQGPEFLTYFQNEAQLEKSRLLSDRFSAERPKGSFSTLEIQRTEQGDSAMYLCASSLGPDYGYTFGSGTRLTVV.

This clone has a handful of counts. The chain has TRBV6-6 and TRBJ2-5; D is perhaps TRBD1 (6 bases). The CDR3 contains 14 residues. From germline, CDR1 is MNHNY and CDR2 SVGAGI (reference sequence). The V gene lost 7 bases and the J gene lost 0 bases, with 12 bases spanning the gap. The CDR3, as DNA: TGTGCCAGCAACCGGGACATGTACCAAGAGACCCAGTACTTC. Translated, it gives CASNRDMYQETQYF.

This chain connects TRBV19 to TRBJ2-1, with D perhaps matching TRBD1 (5 bases). V shed 7 bases and J shed 8 bases, with 18 bases lying between them. The CDR3 extends over 14 amino acids. Germline V gene lookup returns CDR1 LNHDA and CDR2 SQIVND (reference sequence). The CDR3 loop is CASTRAGPWDEQFF. The CDR3 DNA sequence: TGTGCCAGTACCCGGGCAGGGCCTTGGGATGAGCAGTTCTTC.

This clone was seen a few times. The CDR3 bases are TGTGCCAGCAGCTTAGCGTCACGGGTAAACACTGAAGCTTTCTTT. The encoded protein is CASSLASRVNTEAFF. This chain joins TRBV7-2 and TRBJ1-1; D unclear. This CDR3 spans 15 amino acids. The V and J ends lost 0 bases and 2 bases respectively, with 10 bases between them. Germline lookup yields CDR1 SGHTA and CDR2 FQGNSA.

This clone was seen a handful of times. V is TRBV18 and J is TRBJ1-1; 7 nucleotides agree with TRBD1. V shed 6 bases and J 2 bases; nucleotides not matched to a gene: 18. Germline V gene sequence: CDR1 KGHSH, CDR2 LQKENI. CDR3 length equals 18 residues. The CDR3 nucleotides read TGTGCCAGCTCTCCCAACCGATTAACCGGGACAGACAACACTGAAGCTTTCTTT. This codes for CASSPNRLTGTDNTEAFF.

The V and J genes are TRBV18 and TRBJ2-1; 12 bases are a match to TRBD2. The CDR3 is made up of 16 amino acids. Germline loops: CDR1 KGHSH, CDR2 LQKENI. V shed 1 base, J shed 9 bases, and the junction held 7 bases outside the gene matches. The CDR3 nucleotides read TGTGCCAGCTCACCACAGACTAGCGGGAGATCTGTTGAGCAGTTCTTC. This codes for CASSPQTSGRSVEQFF.

This clone appeared a few times. The chain joins TRBV7-2 to TRBJ2-3; 10 nucleotides match TRBD2. Germline V CDR1 and CDR2: SGHTA, FQGNSA. The CDR3 length is 15 residues. J was trimmed by 5 bases and V by 5 bases; bases with no gene match: 7. DNA of the CDR3: TGTGCCAGCAGCCAGAGAAGGACTAGCGGAGATACGCAGTATTTT. It translates to CASSQRRTSGDTQYF. The complete variable domain, with remaining parts taken from reference TRBV7-2 and TRBJ2-3, reads GAGVSQSPSNKVTEKGKDVELRCDPISGHTALYWYRQSLGQGLEFLIYFQGNSAPDKSGLPSDRFSAERTGGSVSTLTIQRTQQEDSAVYLCASSQRRTSGDTQYFGPGTRLTVL.

The chain has TRBV6-6 and TRBJ1-1; no firm D call. There are 11 residues in the CDR3. CDR1 is MNHNY and CDR2 is SVGAGI in the germline V gene (reference sequence). V lost 8 bases and J lost 4, with 8 bases in between. CDR3 region: CASLRATEAFF. CDR3 nucleotide sequence: TGTGCCAGCCTGAGGGCCACTGAAGCTTTCTTT.

This clone was counted between two and nine times. The V call is TRBV28, the J call TRBJ2-5, with D perhaps matching TRBD2 (6 bases). This CDR3 has 12 residues. V lost 3 bases to trimming and J lost 11 bases, with 13 bases between them. CDR1 and CDR2 from the germline V gene are MDHEN and SYDVKM. The CDR3, as DNA: TGTGCCAGCAGTTTTGCGGGATGGGAGCAGTACTTC. Amino acid sequence: CASSFAGWEQYF.

The J gene is TRBJ1-2, the V gene TRBV2; the D is unclear. V was cut by 7 bases and J by 4 bases, with 13 bases left in between. Germline V CDR1 and CDR2: SNHLY, FYNNEI. This CDR3 region has 13 residues. CDR3 nucleotides: TGTGCCAGCAAATCGGGAGGCGGCTATGGCTACACCTTC. This encodes CASKSGGGYGYTF.

This clone was observed a handful of times. The genes are TRBV7-2 and TRBJ1-1; TRBD1 matches at 7 bases. Germline CDR1 and CDR2: SGHTA and FQGNSA. The length of the CDR3 is 16 residues. Germline trimming cut 4 bases from V and 0 bases from J; bases unmatched to any gene: 8. The CDR3 bases are TGTGCCAGCAGCTCACCGGGACAGACTTTGAACACTGAAGCTTTCTTT. As protein: CASSSPGQTLNTEAFF.

This chain links TRBV5-1 with TRBJ2-7; D is unclear. The CDR3 runs 13 residues. The germline V gene encodes CDR1 SGHRS and CDR2 YFSETQ. Trimming left V 4 bases short and J 0 bases short, with 8 bases between. The CDR3 sequence: CASSPINSYEQYF. The DNA for the CDR3 is TGCGCCAGCAGCCCTATAAACTCCTACGAGCAGTACTTC.

V usage is TRBV5-1 and J usage is TRBJ2-1; D might be TRBD2 (6 bases). The V and J ends lost 2 bases and 5 bases respectively, with 14 bases between them. The CDR3 is 15 residues long. From germline, CDR1 is SGHRS and CDR2 YFSETQ. CDR3 sequence: CASSFGDFLNNEQFF. CDR3 nucleotides: TGCGCCAGCAGCTTCGGGGACTTTCTTAACAATGAGCAGTTCTTC.

This clone was found a few times. The chain uses TRBV30 and TRBJ1-3; D is unresolved. V shed 0 bases and J shed 6 bases, with 18 bases lying between them. Germline V gives CDR1 GTSNPN, CDR2 SVGIG (reference sequence). This CDR3 region has 16 residues. DNA for the CDR3: TGTGCCTGGAGTGTACTTGGAGTCGGGGATGAAAACACCATATATTTT. This translates into CAWSVLGVGDENTIYF.

The chain combines TRBV6-6 with TRBJ1-5; D uncertain. Germline CDR1 MNHNY, CDR2 SVGAGI (reference sequence). Trimming removed 4 bases at V and 6 bases at J, with 16 bases between. CDR3 length: 15 amino acids. In DNA, the CDR3 is TGTGCCAGCAGTTTAGATCGGATGGGAGCTCAGCCCCAGCATTTT. Residues: CASSLDRMGAQPQHF.

This chain joins TRBV5-1 and TRBJ2-3; 8 nucleotides line up with TRBD2. Germline CDR1 reads SGHRS; CDR2 reads YFSETQ. The V gene end was trimmed by 1 base and the J gene end by 4 bases; junction bases not matched to a gene: 8. This CDR3 has 16 amino acids. The CDR3 sequence is CASSLRSSGRADTQYF. In DNA, the CDR3 is TGCGCCAGCAGCTTGAGATCCAGCGGGAGAGCAGATACGCAGTATTTT.

A few counts support this clone. The chain employs TRBV28 and TRBJ1-2; TRBD1 aligns across 7 bases. This CDR3 has 12 amino acids. Trimming removed 10 bases from V and 7 bases from J; junction bases left unmatched: 9. CDR1 is MDHEN, CDR2 SYDVKM, per germline. DNA of the CDR3: TGTGCCATCGGTGGGACAGCTTCTGGCTACACCTTC. Translating it yields CAIGGTASGYTF.